The 22 T cell receptor beta chains in this list originate from one sample, sequenced in a study of T cells in women clearing cervical HPV infection (dated by TCRdb to the late 2010s). Library method: the immunoSEQ multiplex PCR assay. The clones in this table, taken by TCRdb from immuneACCESS, are in-frame only. Not every clone is retained; where verified, under half of the shortfall comes from an unresolved V gene, and the cause of the rest is unknown. The table for this sample shows fewer than 50,000 clones. The ten largest clones add up to about 8% of the sample. The sample consisted of blood buffy coat. These receptors came from a woman aged 18-70 years with a cervical HPV16 infection that either progressed to CIN3+ or cleared (not recorded which).

Notes on this clone: The read stops 3 residues short of the end of the CDR3; the missing end is completed from the germline J gene. V is TRBV2 and J is TRBJ2-1, with 9 bases aligning to TRBD1. Germline V gives CDR1 SNHLY, CDR2 FYNNEI. V gave up 6 bases and J gave up 7 bases; unmatched junction bases: 7. CDR3 size: 14 residues. CDR3 loop: CASRDRGIRNEQFF. The CDR3 bases that were read are TGTGCCAGCAGGGACAGGGGAATTAGGAATGAG.

Comments on this clone: The read halts 3 residues ahead of the CDR3 end, with the missing end drawn from the germline J gene. Other nucleotide sequences in the sample specify the same CDR3. The chain has TRBV20-1 and TRBJ2-5; TRBD2 agrees at 11 bases. Per germline, CDR1 DFQATT and CDR2 SNEGSKA (reference sequence). The CDR3 has 14 amino acids. The V segment lost 6 bases and the J segment 4 bases; nucleotides outside the gene matches: 7. The CDR3 DNA, read in part, is TGCAGTGCGACCCGGACTAGCGGGCGAGAGACC. This codes for CSATRTSGRET. The entire CDR3 is CSATRTSGRETQYF.

Comment on this clone: The read ends 3 residues early relative to the CDR3; the germline J gene fills the gap. The V and J genes are TRBV20-1 and TRBJ2-5; 10 nucleotides line up with TRBD2. The CDR3 is made up of 16 amino acids. Trimming took 0 bases from V and 5 from J; bases not matched to a gene: 9. The V gene's germline CDR1 is DFQATT and CDR2 SNEGSKA (reference sequence). The CDR3 sequence is CSARDWERGGQETQYF. CDR3 DNA (partial): TGCAGTGCTAGAGATTGGGAGCGGGGGGGCCAGGAGACC.

As regards this clone: The CDR3 end lies 3 residues beyond the end of the read and is filled in from the germline J gene. V gene TRBV2 combines with J gene TRBJ1-2; D is unclear. Trimming left V 7 bases short and J 4 bases short, with 13 bases between. CDR3 length: 13 residues. Germline CDR1 reads SNHLY; CDR2 reads FYNNEI. The sequenced CDR3 bases are TGTGCCAGCAAGGTACAGCAACTCTATGGC. As protein: CASKVQQLYG. The whole CDR3 reads CASKVQQLYGYTF.

Details on this clone: The read falls 3 residues short of the CDR3 end, and the missing part is taken from the germline J gene. The chain employs TRBV6-2 or TRBV6-3 and TRBJ2-1; TRBD2 agrees at 10 bases. J was trimmed by 1 base and V by 0 bases; bases with no gene match: 0. There are 16 residues in the CDR3. Per the germline V gene, CDR1 is MNHEY and CDR2 is SVGEGT. The CDR3 sequence: CASSYSAGGSYNEQFF. CDR3 DNA (partial): TGTGCCAGCAGTTACTCAGCGGGGGGGTCCTACAATGAG.

As concerns this clone: The read comes to an end 3 residues before the CDR3 does, leaving the germline J gene to fill in the end. V usage is TRBV20-1 and J usage is TRBJ1-2, with 8 bases matching TRBD1. V was pared by 5 bases and J by 1 base, with 6 bases of the junction left unmatched. The V gene's germline CDR1 is DFQATT and CDR2 SNEGSKA (reference sequence). The CDR3 is made up of 14 amino acids. This chain's CDR3 is CSAVGTGLNYGYTF. CDR3 bases read: TGCAGTGCTGTGGGGACAGGACTTAACTATGGC.

About this clone itself: The CDR3 is cut off 3 residues early in the read; its end comes from the germline J gene. The chain has TRBV6-1 and TRBJ2-1, with 10 positions matching TRBD1. In germline, CDR1 is MNHNS, CDR2 SASEGT. The CDR3 covers 14 residues. V lost 4 bases to trimming and J lost 9 bases; unmatched junction nucleotides: 6. CDR3 in amino acids: CASSGRDRGVEQFF. Partial CDR3 DNA: TGTGCCAGCAGTGGCCGGGACAGGGGTGTTGAG.

About this clone itself: The DNA ends 3 residues before the CDR3 does, and the rest of the CDR3 is filled in from the germline J gene. The chain carries TRBV29-1 and TRBJ2-7; D possibly corresponds to TRBD2 (6 bases). Germline CDR1 is SQVTM and CDR2 is ANQGSEA. V lost 4 bases and J 1 base, leaving 8 bases between the germline ends. The CDR3 extends over 12 amino acids. The sequenced part of the CDR3 DNA is TGCAGCGTTGCTAGCGTATCCTACGAG. Amino acid sequence: CSVASVSYE. In full, the CDR3 reads CSVASVSYEQYF.

As to this clone: Read sequence stops 3 residues before the CDR3 end, and the germline J gene provides the missing end. The chain carries TRBV7-6 and TRBJ1-1; D gene ambiguous. V was cut by 1 base and J by 3 bases, with 9 bases left in between. CDR3 size: 14 residues. Germline V gene sequence: CDR1 SGHVS, CDR2 FNYEAQ. This chain's CDR3 is CASSLEAGYTEAFF. The covered CDR3 bases are TGTGCCAGCAGCTTAGAGGCGGGGTACACTGAA. Together with reference TRBV7-6 and TRBJ1-1, the CDR3 gives the full variable domain: GAGVSQSPRYKVTKRGQDVALRCDPISGHVSLYWYRQALGQGPEFLTYFNYEAQQDKSGLPNDRFSAERPEGSISTLTIQRTEQRDSAMYRCASSLEAGYTEAFFGQGTRLTVV.

Comments on this clone: The observed sequence ends 3 residues before the CDR3 terminus, with the missing tail filled in from the germline J gene. This sequence joins TRBV7-2 and TRBJ1-1, with 10 bases matching TRBD1. Germline V gene lookup returns CDR1 SGHTA and CDR2 FQGNSA. V shed 3 bases, J shed 6 bases, and the junction held 1 base outside the gene matches. This CDR3 has 13 amino acids. Incomplete CDR3 DNA: TGTGCCAGCAGCTTCGGGACAGGGGCTGAA. Its translation: CASSFGTGAE. The entire CDR3 reads CASSFGTGAEAFF.

A remark on this clone: The read terminates 3 residues ahead of where the CDR3 ends, so the germline J gene completes it. This chain connects TRBV10-1 to TRBJ1-4; D call uncertain. Trimming removed 3 bases from V and 6 bases from J, with 14 bases in between. Looked up from germline, CDR1 is WNHNN and CDR2 is SYGVQD (reference sequence). The CDR3 sequence is 15 residues long. The CDR3: CASSEGKGEYEKLFF. The CDR3 bases that were read are TGCGCCAGCAGTGAAGGAAAGGGTGAGTATGAAAAA.

Worth noting for this clone: The observed sequence ends 3 residues before the CDR3 terminus, with the missing tail filled in from the germline J gene. The chain recombines TRBV19 with TRBJ2-2; 9 bases fit TRBD2. There are 16 residues in the CDR3. CDR1 LNHDA and CDR2 SQIVND come from the germline V gene (reference sequence). V shed 4 bases and J 3 bases; nucleotides not matched to a gene: 6. CDR3 bases read: TGTGCCAGTAGTACAGGTAGCGGGGGCTACACCGGGGAG. Translating it yields CASSTGSGGYTGE. The entire CDR3 sequence reads CASSTGSGGYTGELFF.

On this clone itself: The read ends 3 residues shy of where the CDR3 ends; the end is completed using the germline J gene. The chain has TRBV28 and TRBJ1-2; D uncertain. The CDR3 spans 12 residues. V shed 7 bases and J shed 3 bases, with 9 bases lying between them. The germline CDR1 and CDR2 sequences are MDHEN and SYDVKM. CDR3 DNA, as far as it was read: TGTGCCAGCAACTCATCTCACTATGGC. Translating gives CASNSSHYG. The whole CDR3 protein reads CASNSSHYGYTF.

The chain's CDR3 is CASSQGGDTQYF. The covered CDR3 bases are TGTGCCAGCAGCCAAGGCGGAGATACG. V and J are TRBV4-2 and TRBJ2-3; D unresolved. The read halts 3 residues ahead of the CDR3 end, with the missing end drawn from the germline J gene. The CDR3 covers 12 residues. Germline V lookup: CDR1 LGHNA, CDR2 YNFKEQ. V lost 1 base and J lost 5, with 4 bases in between.

A note on this clone: Sequencing ends 3 residues short of the CDR3 end; the germline J gene provides the rest. This chain links TRBV5-4 with TRBJ2-1, with 9 bases aligning to TRBD2. The CDR3 is 15 amino acids. Germline V CDR1 and CDR2: SGHNT, YYREEE (reference sequence). With 0 bases clipped from V and 8 bases from J, the junction kept 6 bases outside the gene matches. The CDR3 is CASSLEGLAGYEQFF. The part of the CDR3 DNA that was read is TGTGCCAGCAGCTTGGAAGGGCTAGCGGGGTATGAG.

Concerning this clone itself: The missing CDR3 end, 3 residues past where the read stops, is filled in from the germline J gene. The chain has TRBV5-1 and TRBJ2-7; TRBD2 might be the D (6 bases). This CDR3 is built from 15 residues. Germline V gene data show CDR1 as SGHRS and CDR2 as YFSETQ. Trimming removed 4 bases from V and 0 bases from J, with 14 bases in between. Partial CDR3 DNA: TGCGCCAGCAGCCTCGGGACTGGAAACTCCTACGAG. This encodes CASSLGTGNSYE. The entire CDR3 protein is CASSLGTGNSYEQYF.

The DNA read from the CDR3 is TGTGCCAGTAGCCTCACAGATACG. Residues: CASSLTDT. The entire CDR3 is CASSLTDTQYF. This chain connects TRBV19 to TRBJ2-3; D is unclear. The CDR3 is cut off 3 residues early in the read; its end comes from the germline J gene. The CDR3 consists of 11 residues. The V and J ends lost 6 bases and 2 bases respectively, with 3 bases between them. CDR1 and CDR2 (germline): LNHDA, SQIVND (reference sequence).

Note on this clone: The observed sequence ends 3 residues before the CDR3 terminus, with the missing tail filled in from the germline J gene. The J gene is TRBJ1-4, the V gene TRBV19; D call uncertain. Trimming shortened V by 8 bases and J by 0 bases, and 7 bases separated the two germline ends. This CDR3 has 13 residues. CDR1 and CDR2 (germline): LNHDA, SQIVND (reference sequence). The sequenced CDR3 bases are TGTGCCAGTTCGGTTGCAACTAATGAAAAA. This sequence encodes CASSVATNEK. The entire CDR3 reads CASSVATNEKLFF.

Concerning this clone: The read comes to an end 3 residues before the CDR3 does, leaving the germline J gene to fill in the end. The V and J genes are TRBV12-3 or TRBV12-4 and TRBJ2-7; 13 bases line up with TRBD2. The V gene end was trimmed by 5 bases and the J gene end by 4 bases; junction bases not matched to a gene: 8. The CDR3 covers 16 residues. Here the CDR3 reads CASSPGTSGTNYEQYF. The sequenced CDR3 bases are TGTGCCAGCAGTCCTGGGACTAGCGGGACTAATTACGAG.

Regarding this clone: With the read ending 3 residues before the CDR3 end, the germline J gene is used to fill in that end. The genes are TRBV7-8 and TRBJ1-6; D not resolved. Trimming shortened V by 1 base and J by 6 bases, and 7 bases separated the two germline ends. This CDR3 contains 14 residues. Germline V gives CDR1 SGHVS, CDR2 FQNEAQ. This chain's CDR3 is CASSLELTNSPLHF. CDR3 DNA, as far as it was read: TGTGCCAGCAGCTTAGAGCTAACTAATTCACCC.

For this clone: Read coverage stops 3 residues before the CDR3 terminus; the germline J gene supplies the remainder. V and J are TRBV5-6 and TRBJ1-5; weak D call: TRBD1 (6 bases). Germline assignment: CDR1 SGHDT and CDR2 YYEEEE. The CDR3 is 14 amino acids. V was cut by 4 bases and J by 6 bases, with 14 bases left in between. This CDR3 is CASSREGGGQPQHF. Partial CDR3 DNA: TGTGCCAGCAGCCGAGAGGGGGGGGGTCAGCCC.

Concerning this clone itself: The DNA ends 3 residues before the CDR3 does, and the rest of the CDR3 is filled in from the germline J gene. The chain is built from TRBV7-3 and TRBJ2-1; the match to TRBD2 covers 13 bases. This CDR3 spans 15 amino acids. Germline V CDR1 and CDR2: SGHTA, FQGTGA. The ends lost 5 bases at V and 6 bases at J; junction bases unmatched: 4. The CDR3 spells CASSPTSGRANEQFF. CDR3 DNA (partial): TGTGCCAGCAGCCCTACTAGCGGGAGGGCCAATGAG.